This record looks at one T cell receptor (beta chain) sequence and its context. The V end lost 7 bases, the J end lost 5 bases, and 11 bases lay between the germline ends. Germline V gives CDR1 MNHEY, CDR2 SVGAGI. The CDR3 is 12 residues long. These data come from a study of blood T cell repertoires in COVID-19. Here immunoSEQ multiplex PCR was the method, and the copy in TCRdb shows in-frame clones only, minus some. This table holds about 86,000 clones, over 80% found once. The J gene is TRBJ2-5, the V gene TRBV6-5, with D tentatively TRBD1 (5 bases). The sequence was obtained from a woman aged 80 or older with active or convalescent COVID-19. Sequencing was carried out using peripheral blood. The CDR3 DNA sequence: TGTGCCAGCATAGGGGCTTTTGAGACCCAGTACTTC. Translation gives CASIGAFETQYF.